This TCR beta chain was documented in a study of cytomegalovirus exposure and HLA in healthy donors listed by TCRdb under 2017. At the level of the whole study: According to an earlier analysis of several hundred of the donors, about 190 million T cells yielded approximately 120 million unique TCR beta sequences and 276 Gb of sequence data. An early release that covered fewer than 800 HLA-typed donors contained about 290 gigabases of sequencing data and 70 million to 100 million unique TCR sequences. Of the 300 to 500 genotyped donors, 70% to 90% were placed in the genetic ancestry cluster associated with self-reported Caucasian donors. The aim of the study was to test whether cataloging public T cell receptors could identify signatures of past pathogen exposure. The T cell repertoires of 666 subjects were profiled by immunosequencing and related to cytomegalovirus serostatus. Along with the roughly 670-subject first cohort, a separate validation cohort of over a hundred different subjects was used. High-throughput TCR immunosequencing, statistical association of individual TCRs with disease status, and machine learning were combined to predict cytomegalovirus infection status. A later analysis re-examined previously published TCR beta repertoires from around 670 donors and added high-resolution HLA genotyping to investigate patterns of TCR occurrence. Rather than using new phenotypic data, the later analysis identified candidate immune exposures from TCR beta sequences and from how often those sequences occurred across donors. An earlier analysis of around 540 of the donors applied high-throughput TCR beta sequencing to assess whether each TCR beta V gene segment acted as functional or pseudogenic. Donor age, sex, ethnicity and CMV serostatus were compiled together with the repertoire data. In a later genetic analysis, genome-wide SNP genotypes for about 55% of the 666 donors were used, and that subset was treated as a discovery cohort. All discovery cohort repertoires had been generated using a single sequencing platform. Class I and class II HLA loci were covered by the typing at four-digit resolution. The number of typed donors differed by locus: about 629-630 for A, B, C, DRB1 and DQB1; about 520 for DQA1; approximately 600 for DPA1; and some 450 for DPB1. Roughly five DR-DQ haplotypes were handled as single units for association and clustering because linkage in the cohort was strong. Among 398 genotyped donors of the cohort, an average of approximately 240,000 unique TCR beta nucleotide sequences were sequenced per donor, roughly a sixth of them non-productive.

The investigation overall reported the following: In an earlier analysis of some 500 of the donors, most TCR beta V segments were observed in productive rearrangements about 90% or about 30% of the time, broadly matching IMGT annotations. A later analysis found that TCR association rates varied across HLA loci, with DRB1 alleles showing the most associated TCRs and HLA-C alleles the fewest. A later analysis found that most CMV-associated TCR beta chains appeared HLA-restricted, with HLA associations seemingly driven largely by CMV exposure. The presence/absence analyses assumed that sequencing depth was roughly uniform across donors, and that assumption may not be true. V-gene and J-gene trimming of TCR beta chains was associated with a missense DCLRE1C variant in a later genetic analysis, and the association was replicated in an independent cohort. The authors suggested that the approach could potentially be generalized to other disease states and immunological phenotypes. Because counts were too low, seventeen rarely observed V segments, including chromosome 9 orphons, were excluded from the earlier analysis of some 540 of the donors. When HLA alleles, especially DR and DQ, strongly co-occurred, attributing TCR associations to individual alleles was difficult. A later analysis reported that several top co-occurrence clusters appeared linked to parvovirus B19, influenza, CMV and Epstein-Barr virus. The study gave a list of about 150 TCR beta chains associated with cytomegalovirus. The classifier was reported to diagnose cytomegalovirus status with high specificity and sensitivity in both the original and validation cohorts. Because HLA typing was unavailable for some donors at each locus, only the typed subset was used in association tests. While some public TCRs were present in many individuals, most TCR sequences turned up only very rarely across donors. Only TCR beta chains were sequenced in this cohort, and the absence of alpha or paired-chain data limited detectable features. According to a later genetic analysis, donors in an Asian-associated ancestry cluster had fewer N-insertions in productive TCRs than the approximately 630-donor mean. A further reported finding was that TCR beta sequences accurately predicted the HLA-A and HLA-B alleles for most subjects in the first cohort. Linkage disequilibrium might explain the correlated functional status among segregating V segments, but an unknown experimental factor could not be excluded. The only immune exposure information available for the cohort was CMV serostatus. A few of the identified cytomegalovirus-associated TCR beta chains were confirmed in vitro to be specific for cytomegalovirus antigens. A later analysis associated some 17,000 TCR beta sequences with specific HLA alleles at a false discovery rate of 0.05. A group of highly shared sequence variants was considered likely to be a technical artifact of the sequencing pipeline. In a later analysis, HLA-associated TCR beta chains were found to be more clonally expanded and to have lower generation probabilities than equally common non-associated chains.

The cohort was made up of hundreds of healthy bone marrow donors. All cohort members were sampled while nominally healthy, although unrecorded immune exposures were likely present. The donor tested CMV seropositive, placing the donor among the 250 to 300 seropositive members of the cohort. Each donor provided a peripheral blood sample, and peripheral blood mononuclear cells were used for TCR beta sequencing. Genomic DNA was extracted from the blood cell samples with the Qiagen DNeasy Blood Extraction Kit. Details on this clone: The specificity of this receptor is unknown. No per-base quality is available; no much larger clone lies one base away.

Receptor libraries were prepared by the immunoSEQ multiplex PCR assay. For the multiplex PCR, a mixture combining 60 forward primers for TCR Vbeta segments and 13 reverse primers for TCR Jbeta segments was used. Amplification of the CDR3 region of rearranged TCR beta genes was performed with a multiplex PCR assay on genomic DNA. On the Illumina HiSeq System, the amplified TCR beta libraries were sequenced as 87-base-pair reads. The source study handled its data this way. A later analysis tallied 75 million to 95 million unique TCR beta chains across the 660 or so repertoires, and approximately 12 million of those chains were shared by two or more donors. Raw reads were error-corrected and collapsed into unique sequences by a nearest-neighbor algorithm in which closely related sequences were merged to remove PCR and sequencing errors. To assign V, D and J gene segments, CDR3 sequences were aligned to IMGT reference sequences. For a sequence to be retained, a match of at least six nucleotides to both a V gene segment and a J gene segment was required. A rearrangement was called productive if the CDR3 had no stop codons and remained in frame with V and J, and every other rearrangement was called non-productive. Following IMGT convention, CDR3 was defined as the stretch from the second conserved V-encoded cysteine to the conserved J-encoded phenylalanine. Sequences without an unambiguous match to a single V gene segment were excluded from the earlier analysis of 450 to 750 of the donors. An earlier analysis of fewer than 750 of the donors classified V segments as functional when productive rearrangements were above 56.7% and as segregating when the standard deviation between donors was above 5%. A statistical classification framework was built for diagnosing cytomegalovirus status from the catalog of TCR beta chain sequences. In a later analysis, TCR nucleotide sequences were compared against IMGT/GENE-DB human TR gene sequences so that V and J genes could be assigned. Using the TCRdist pipeline, a later analysis assigned CDR3 sequences along with most-parsimonious VDJ recombination scenarios. In a later analysis, each TCR beta chain was defined by its CDR3 amino acid sequence together with its V-gene family, and reads lacking a unique V-gene family were excluded. In a later analysis, around 650 highly shared, low-generation-probability nucleotide sequences were removed to address suspected cross-contamination and a sequencing artifact. In a later analysis, a clonal expansion index was calculated for each public chain from normalized within-repertoire ranks of inferred template counts. Generation probabilities in a later analysis came from a VDJ recombination model fitted to out-of-frame rearrangements, and those results were checked against IGoR. In a later analysis, TCR-TCR, TCR-HLA and TCR-CMV co-occurrence was scored with hypergeometric tests, and a repertoire-size bias correction was applied to TCR pairs. False discovery rates were estimated in a later analysis by permuting HLA or CMV assignments 20 times. A later analysis grouped co-occurring TCRs with DBSCAN, adding TCRdist sequence similarity when clustering within HLA-allele-positive subsets. For co-occurrence clustering, repertoires with fewer than 30,000 or more than 120,000 public chains were excluded, along with roughly 5 repertoires with anomalous nucleotide sharing. Entries here come from immuneACCESS through TCRdb and include only in-frame sequences with V and J called. Some clones fail to appear in such tables; in the studies checked, an unresolved V gene covers under half of the shortfall, and the cause of the remainder is unknown. That table is the source of V, J and clone size, and D and trimming were worked out from the DNA. The sample table shows about 110,000 clones, and about 77% are seen once. The ten largest clones take up 5.4% of the sample.

This TCR derives from a woman younger than 45 in good health and CMV-seropositive. What was sequenced was PBMCs.

The CDR3 region: CASSLNTEAFF. The nucleotide sequence reads TGTGCCAGCAGCTTAAACACTGAAGCTTTCTTT. The rearranged chain carries TRBV2 and TRBJ1-1, with no reliable assignment of the D segment. The germline V gene sets CDR1 to SNHLY and CDR2 to FYNNEI. V is reduced by 6 bases and J by 2 bases, leaving a spacing of 4 bases between them. The CDR3 starts with the cysteine, ends with the phenylalanine, and has 11 residues. The retained sequence is limited to the CDR3, 33 bases, with the frame set at the first base.